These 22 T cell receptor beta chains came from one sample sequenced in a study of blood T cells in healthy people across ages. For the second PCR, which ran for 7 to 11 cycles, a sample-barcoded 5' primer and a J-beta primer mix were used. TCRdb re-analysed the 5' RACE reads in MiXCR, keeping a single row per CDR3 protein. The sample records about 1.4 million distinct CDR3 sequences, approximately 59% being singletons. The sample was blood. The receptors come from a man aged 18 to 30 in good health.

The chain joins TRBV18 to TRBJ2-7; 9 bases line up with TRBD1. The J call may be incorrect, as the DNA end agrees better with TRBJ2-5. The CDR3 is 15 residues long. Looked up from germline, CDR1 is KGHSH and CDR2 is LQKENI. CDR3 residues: CASSPWDRAFETQYF. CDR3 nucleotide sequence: TGTGCCAGCTCACCATGGGACAGGGCATTTGAGACCCAGTACTTC.

CDR3 coding DNA: TGTGCCAGCAGTGTCCCGGGAACAGAGACCCAGTACTTC. This sequence encodes CASSVPGTETQYF. This sequence joins TRBV2 and TRBJ2-5; perhaps TRBD2 as D (5 bases). Trimming stripped 4 bases from V and 4 bases from J, with 10 bases between. The CDR3 loop spans 13 amino acids. The V gene's germline CDR1 is SNHLY and CDR2 FYNNEI.

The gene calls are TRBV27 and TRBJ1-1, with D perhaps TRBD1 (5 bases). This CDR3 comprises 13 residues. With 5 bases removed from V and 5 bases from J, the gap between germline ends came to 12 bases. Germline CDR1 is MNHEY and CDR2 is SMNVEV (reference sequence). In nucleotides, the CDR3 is TGTGCCAGCAGTCCCCAGGGTTGGACTGAAGCTTTCTTT. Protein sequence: CASSPQGWTEAFF.

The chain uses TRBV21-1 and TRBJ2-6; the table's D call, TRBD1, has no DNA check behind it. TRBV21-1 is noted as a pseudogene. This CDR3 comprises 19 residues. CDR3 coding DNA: TGTGCCAGCAGACGATCCTGGGACAGGGACCCCTCTGGGGCCAACGTCCTGACTTTC. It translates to CASRRSWDRDPSGANVLTF.

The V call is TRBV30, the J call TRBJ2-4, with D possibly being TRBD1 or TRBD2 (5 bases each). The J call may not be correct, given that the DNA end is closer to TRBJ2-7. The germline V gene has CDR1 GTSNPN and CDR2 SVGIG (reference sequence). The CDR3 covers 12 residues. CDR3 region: CARGTRPHEQYF. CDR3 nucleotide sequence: TGTGCCCGTGGGACCCGTCCGCACGAGCAGTACTTC.

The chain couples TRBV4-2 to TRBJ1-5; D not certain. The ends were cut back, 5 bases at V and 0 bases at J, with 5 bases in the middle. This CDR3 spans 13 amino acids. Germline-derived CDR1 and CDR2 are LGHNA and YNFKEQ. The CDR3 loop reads CASSVTSNQPQHF. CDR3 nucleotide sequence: TGTGCCAGCAGCGTTACTAGCAATCAGCCCCAGCATTTT.

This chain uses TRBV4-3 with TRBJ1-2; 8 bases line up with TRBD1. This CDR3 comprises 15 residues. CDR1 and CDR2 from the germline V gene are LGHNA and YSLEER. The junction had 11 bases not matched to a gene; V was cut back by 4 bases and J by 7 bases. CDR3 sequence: CASSRPDREFGGYTF. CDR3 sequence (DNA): TGCGCCAGCAGCCGACCGGACAGGGAGTTCGGTGGCTACACCTTC.

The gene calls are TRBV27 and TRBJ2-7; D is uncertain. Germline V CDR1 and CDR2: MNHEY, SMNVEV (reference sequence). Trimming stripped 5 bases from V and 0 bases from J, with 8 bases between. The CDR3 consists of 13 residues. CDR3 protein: CASSAISSYEQYF. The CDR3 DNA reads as TGTGCCAGCAGTGCCATAAGCTCCTACGAGCAGTACTTC.

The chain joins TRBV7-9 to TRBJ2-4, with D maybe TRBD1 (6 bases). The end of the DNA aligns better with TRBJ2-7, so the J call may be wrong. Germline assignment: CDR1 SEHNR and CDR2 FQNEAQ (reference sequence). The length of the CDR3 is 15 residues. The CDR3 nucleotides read TGTGCCAGCAGCTTAGGTTTTCAGGGGATTTCCGAGCAGTACTTC. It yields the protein CASSLGFQGISEQYF.

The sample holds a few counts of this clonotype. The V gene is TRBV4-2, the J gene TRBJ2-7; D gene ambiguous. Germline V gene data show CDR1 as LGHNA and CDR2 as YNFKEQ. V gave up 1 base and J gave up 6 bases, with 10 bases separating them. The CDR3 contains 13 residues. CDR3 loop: CASSQVDRGEQYF. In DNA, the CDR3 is TGTGCCAGCAGCCAAGTAGACCGAGGCGAGCAGTACTTC.

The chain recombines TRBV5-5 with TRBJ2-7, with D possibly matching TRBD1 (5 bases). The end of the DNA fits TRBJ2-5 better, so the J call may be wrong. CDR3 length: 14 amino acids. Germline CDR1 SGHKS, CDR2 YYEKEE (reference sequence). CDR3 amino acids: CASSFPGYGETQYF. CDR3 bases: TGTGCCAGCAGTTTTCCAGGGTATGGGGAGACCCAGTACTTC.

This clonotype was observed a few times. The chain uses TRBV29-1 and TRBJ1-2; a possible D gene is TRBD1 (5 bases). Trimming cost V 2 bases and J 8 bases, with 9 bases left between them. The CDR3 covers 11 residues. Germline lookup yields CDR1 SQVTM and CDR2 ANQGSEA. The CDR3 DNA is TGCAGCGTTGAACGAGGGGACGGCTACACCTTC. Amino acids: CSVERGDGYTF.

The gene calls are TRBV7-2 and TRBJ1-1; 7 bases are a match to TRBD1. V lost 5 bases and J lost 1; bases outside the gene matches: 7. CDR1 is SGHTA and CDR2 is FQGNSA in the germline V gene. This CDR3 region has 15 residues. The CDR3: CASSLSRGANTEAFF. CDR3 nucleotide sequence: TGTGCCAGCAGCCTATCCAGGGGGGCGAACACTGAAGCTTTCTTT.

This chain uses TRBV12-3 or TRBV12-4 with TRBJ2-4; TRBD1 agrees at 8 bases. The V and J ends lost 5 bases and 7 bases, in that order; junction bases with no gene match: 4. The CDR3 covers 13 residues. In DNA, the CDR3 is TGTGCCAGCAGTCCCCAGGGGGCGAACATTCAGTACTTC. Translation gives CASSPQGANIQYF.

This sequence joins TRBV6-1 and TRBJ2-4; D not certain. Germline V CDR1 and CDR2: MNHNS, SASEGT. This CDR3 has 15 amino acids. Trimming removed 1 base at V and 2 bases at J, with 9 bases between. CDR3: CASSEEVSPKNIQYF. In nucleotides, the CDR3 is TGTGCCAGCAGTGAAGAGGTGTCACCCAAAAACATTCAGTACTTC.

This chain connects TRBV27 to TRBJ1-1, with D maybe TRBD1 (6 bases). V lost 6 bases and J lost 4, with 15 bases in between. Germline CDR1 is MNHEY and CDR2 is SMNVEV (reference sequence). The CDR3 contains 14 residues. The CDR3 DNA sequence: TGTGCCAGCAGCCGGGCAGGGGCTCCCACTGAAGCTTTCTTT. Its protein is CASSRAGAPTEAFF.

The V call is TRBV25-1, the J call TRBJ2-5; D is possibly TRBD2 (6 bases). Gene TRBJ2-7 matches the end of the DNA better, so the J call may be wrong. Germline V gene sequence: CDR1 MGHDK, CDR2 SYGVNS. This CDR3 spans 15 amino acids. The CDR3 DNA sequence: TGTGCCAGCAGGGGAGGAGGAGGGACCTCGTACGAGCAGTACTTC. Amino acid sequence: CASRGGGGTSYEQYF.

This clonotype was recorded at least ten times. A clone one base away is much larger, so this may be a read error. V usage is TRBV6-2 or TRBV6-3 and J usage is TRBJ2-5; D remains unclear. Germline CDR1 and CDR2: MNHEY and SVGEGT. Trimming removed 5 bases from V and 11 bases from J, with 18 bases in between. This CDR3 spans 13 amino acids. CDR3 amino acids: CASSRTDYNEQYF. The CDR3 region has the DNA TGTGCCAGCAGTAGGACGGATTACAATGAGCAGTACTTC.

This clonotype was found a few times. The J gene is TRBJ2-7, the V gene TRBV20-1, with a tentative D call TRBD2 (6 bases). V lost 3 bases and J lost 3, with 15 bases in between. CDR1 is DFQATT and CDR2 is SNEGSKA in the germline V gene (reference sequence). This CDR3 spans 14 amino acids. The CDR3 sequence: CSAREPGVLYEQYF. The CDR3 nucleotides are TGCAGTGCTAGGGAGCCGGGGGTACTCTACGAGCAGTACTTC.

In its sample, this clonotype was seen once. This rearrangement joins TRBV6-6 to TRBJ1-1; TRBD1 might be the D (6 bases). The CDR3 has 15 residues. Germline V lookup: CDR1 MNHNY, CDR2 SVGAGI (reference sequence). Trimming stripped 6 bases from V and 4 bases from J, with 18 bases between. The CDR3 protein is CASSPHNRVATEAFF. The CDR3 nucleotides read TGTGCCAGCAGCCCCCATAACAGGGTGGCCACTGAAGCTTTCTTT.

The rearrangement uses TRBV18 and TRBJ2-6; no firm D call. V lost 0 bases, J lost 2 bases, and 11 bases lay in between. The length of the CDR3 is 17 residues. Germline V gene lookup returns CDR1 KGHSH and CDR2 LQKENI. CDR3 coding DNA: TGTGCCAGCTCACCACCAAGAAAACCCACTGGGGCCAACGTCCTGACTTTC. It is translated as CASSPPRKPTGANVLTF.

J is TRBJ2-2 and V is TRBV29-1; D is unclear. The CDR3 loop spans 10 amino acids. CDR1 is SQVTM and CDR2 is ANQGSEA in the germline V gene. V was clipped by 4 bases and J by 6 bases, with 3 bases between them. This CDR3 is CSVVPGELFF. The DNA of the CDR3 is TGCAGCGTTGTTCCCGGGGAGCTGTTTTTT.